A selection of T cell receptor beta chains follows, all from one sample in a study of post-analysis software for immune sequencing data. A single record per CDR3 protein comes from TCRdb applying MiXCR to the PCR reads. The table includes some 690,000 distinct CDR3 sequences, 59% detected once. Sample: blood. These receptor sequences come from a girl under 10 years old with multiple sclerosis. The CDR3 runs from the conserved cysteine through the conserved F or W. Each record gives: clone size, J gene, V gene, D gene, CDR3 DNA, CDR3 protein. The D gene is left open where the match is weak. Not every row has a clone size; where given, it reads once, few, many or a size class.

clone_size: .
j_call: TRBJ2-1
v_call: TRBV5-1
d_call: .
cdr3_nt: TGCGCCAGCAGCTTGGATGGACATTCCGACAATGAGCAGTTCTTC
cdr3_aa: CASSLDGHSDNEQFF

clone_size: .
j_call: TRBJ1-3
v_call: TRBV6-6
d_call: .
cdr3_nt: TGTGCCAGCAGTTACAGGACGGGAGGTTCTGGAAACACCATATATTTT
cdr3_aa: CASSYRTGGSGNTIYF

clone_size: .
j_call: TRBJ1-6
v_call: TRBV27
d_call: .
cdr3_nt: TGTGCCAGCAGACATTGGACTTCCGGGACGGTTTTTAATTCACCCCTCCACTTT
cdr3_aa: CASRHWTSGTVFNSPLHF

clone_size: .
j_call: TRBJ2-5
v_call: TRBV29-1
d_call: .
cdr3_nt: TGCAGCGTTGAAGAACCCACAGGGACAGAGACCCAGTACTTC
cdr3_aa: CSVEEPTGTETQYF

clone_size: once
j_call: TRBJ1-2
v_call: TRBV2
d_call: .
cdr3_nt: TGTGCCAGCAGTGAAAGCTCAGGGACCCTCTATGGCTACACCTTC
cdr3_aa: CASSESSGTLYGYTF

clone_size: .
j_call: TRBJ1-2
v_call: TRBV29-1
d_call: .
cdr3_nt: TGCAGCGTTGAAGAGGGACAAGCCTACTATGGCTACACCTTC
cdr3_aa: CSVEEGQAYYGYTF

clone_size: .
j_call: TRBJ2-7
v_call: TRBV5-1
d_call: TRBD1
cdr3_nt: TGCGCCAGCAGCTTCGGGACAGGGTACTACGAGCAGTACTTC
cdr3_aa: CASSFGTGYYEQYF

clone_size: few
j_call: TRBJ2-5
v_call: TRBV5-1
d_call: TRBD1
cdr3_nt: TGCGCCAGCAGCTTGTTAACAGGGGGACAAGAGACCCAGTACTTC
cdr3_aa: CASSLLTGGQETQYF

clone_size: .
j_call: TRBJ2-5
v_call: TRBV3-1
d_call: .
cdr3_nt: TGTGCCAGCAGCCCTCGGACTCAAGGGGAGACCCAGTACTTC
cdr3_aa: CASSPRTQGETQYF

clone_size: .
j_call: TRBJ2-5
v_call: TRBV11-2
d_call: .
cdr3_nt: TGTGCCAGCAGAAGCGGAGGGGGAGTTAAGAAAGAGACCCAGTACTTC
cdr3_aa: CASRSGGGVKKETQYF

clone_size: .
j_call: TRBJ2-5
v_call: TRBV2
d_call: TRBD2
cdr3_nt: TGTGCCAGCAGTCTTAGCGGGGGGCTCTCCCAAGAGACCCAGTACTTC
cdr3_aa: CASSLSGGLSQETQYF

clone_size: .
j_call: TRBJ2-7
v_call: TRBV6-1
d_call: TRBD2
cdr3_nt: TGTGCCAGCATTTCTAGCGGCCCCTACGAGCAGTACTTC
cdr3_aa: CASISSGPYEQYF

clone_size: .
j_call: TRBJ2-5
v_call: TRBV7-2
d_call: .
cdr3_nt: TGTGCCAGCAGCTCCCCAGGAATTTCGGAGACCCAGTACTTC
cdr3_aa: CASSSPGISETQYF

clone_size: .
j_call: TRBJ2-7
v_call: TRBV28
d_call: .
cdr3_nt: TGTGCCGGCAGTTTAGGGGGGGTGGGCTCCTACGAGCAGTACTTC
cdr3_aa: CAGSLGGVGSYEQYF

clone_size: once
j_call: TRBJ2-1
v_call: TRBV20-1
d_call: .
cdr3_nt: TGCAGTGCAATATTATCAAGCGATGAGCAGTTCTTC
cdr3_aa: CSAILSSDEQFF

clone_size: .
j_call: TRBJ1-1
v_call: TRBV29-1
d_call: .
cdr3_nt: TGCAGCGTTGAAAGGACGGGGCGGGACACTGAAGCTTTCTTT
cdr3_aa: CSVERTGRDTEAFF

clone_size: few
j_call: TRBJ2-7
v_call: TRBV9
d_call: .
cdr3_nt: TGTGCCAGCAGTACTAACGAGGGGCGAGTCTACGAGCAGTACTTC
cdr3_aa: CASSTNEGRVYEQYF

clone_size: .
j_call: TRBJ2-7
v_call: TRBV21-1
d_call: .
cdr3_nt: TGTGCCAGCAGCCAGGTGCCCAGTCCCTACGAGCAGTACTTC
cdr3_aa: CASSQVPSPYEQYF

clone_size: .
j_call: TRBJ2-5
v_call: TRBV29-1
d_call: TRBD2
cdr3_nt: TGCAGCGTTGTAAGCGGGAGGGGGCCGGGTGAGACCCAGTACTTC
cdr3_aa: CSVVSGRGPGETQYF

clone_size: .
j_call: TRBJ1-1
v_call: TRBV5-1
d_call: .
cdr3_nt: TGCGCCAGCAGCTTGGATGGTGGGAGGCCTGAAGCTTTCTTT
cdr3_aa: CASSLDGGRPEAFF

clone_size: .
j_call: TRBJ1-1
v_call: TRBV7-6
d_call: TRBD1
cdr3_nt: TGTGCCAGCAGCTCCCGGGACAGGGGGGCTGAAGCTTTCTTT
cdr3_aa: CASSSRDRGAEAFF

clone_size: .
j_call: TRBJ2-7
v_call: TRBV7-9
d_call: TRBD2
cdr3_nt: TGTGCCAGCAGCTCCCAGCGGGATGGGTCCTACGAGCAGTACTTC
cdr3_aa: CASSSQRDGSYEQYF

clone_size: .
j_call: TRBJ2-3
v_call: TRBV3-1
d_call: .
cdr3_nt: TGTGCCAGCAGTCTAGCGCCCGGCTTTACAGATACGCAGTATTTT
cdr3_aa: CASSLAPGFTDTQYF

clone_size: few
j_call: TRBJ1-1
v_call: TRBV6-5
d_call: .
cdr3_nt: TGTGCCAGCAGTTACTCGGGGCCTTACACTGAAGCTTTCTTT
cdr3_aa: CASSYSGPYTEAFF

clone_size: .
j_call: TRBJ2-5
v_call: TRBV28
d_call: TRBD2
cdr3_nt: TGTGCCAGCACCACGGTGGGCGGGAGGGCCTCGGAGACCCAGTACTTC
cdr3_aa: CASTTVGGRASETQYF

clone_size: few
j_call: TRBJ2-1
v_call: TRBV10-3
d_call: TRBD2
cdr3_nt: TGTGCCATCACCGATAGCGGGAGGGCCTACAATGAGCAGTTCTTC
cdr3_aa: CAITDSGRAYNEQFF

clone_size: .
j_call: TRBJ1-5
v_call: TRBV6-2/TRBV6-3
d_call: .
cdr3_nt: TGTGCCAGCAGTTACGTCACTCAGCCCCAGCATTTT
cdr3_aa: CASSYVTQPQHF

clone_size: once
j_call: TRBJ2-3
v_call: TRBV6-2/TRBV6-3
d_call: .
cdr3_nt: TGTACCAGTTTGGGACCCACAGATACGCAGTATTTT
cdr3_aa: CTSLGPTDTQYF